The T cell receptor (beta chain) described here comes from a study of shared clonotypes between healthy human individuals. Sequencing was performed with immunoSEQ multiplex PCR; in TCRdb, only in-frame clones are kept and a portion is missing. The table lists a few million clones, 92% of them singletons. The sequence came from a young man in good health. Some clones in this sample may be carry-over from other donors' samples. Sequencing was performed on naive CD4+ T cells from PBMCs. Noted subset: CD45RA+ positively selected.

CDR3 loop: CASSKGQGDEKLFF. CDR3 sequence (DNA): TGTGCCAGTAGCAAAGGACAGGGAGATGAAAAACTGTTTTTT. The V call is TRBV19, the J call TRBJ1-4, with TRBD1 matching 8 bases. CDR1 and CDR2 (germline): LNHDA, SQIVND (reference sequence). The CDR3 totals 14 residues. Unmatched junction bases numbered 6, after V lost 6 bases and J lost 6 bases.